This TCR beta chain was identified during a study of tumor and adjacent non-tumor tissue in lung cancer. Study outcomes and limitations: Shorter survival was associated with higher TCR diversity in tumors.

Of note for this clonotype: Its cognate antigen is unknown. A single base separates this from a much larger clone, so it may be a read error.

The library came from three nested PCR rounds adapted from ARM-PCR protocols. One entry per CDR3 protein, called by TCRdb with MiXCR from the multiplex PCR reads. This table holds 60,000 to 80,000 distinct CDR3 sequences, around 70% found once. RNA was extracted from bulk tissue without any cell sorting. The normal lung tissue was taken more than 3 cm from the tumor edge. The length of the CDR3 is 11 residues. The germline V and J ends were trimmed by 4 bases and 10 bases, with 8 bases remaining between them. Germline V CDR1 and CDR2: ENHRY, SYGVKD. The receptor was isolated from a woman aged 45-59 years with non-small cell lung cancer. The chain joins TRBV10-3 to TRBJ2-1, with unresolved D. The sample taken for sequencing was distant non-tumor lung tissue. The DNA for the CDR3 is TGTGCCATCAGTGGAGCGCGGGAGCAGTTCTTC. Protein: CAISGAREQFF.